The next 21 T cell receptor beta chains were all read from a single sample in a study of radiotherapy plus CTLA-4 blockade in lung cancer. TCRdb's copy holds only in-frame clones and misses some; the assay was immunoSEQ multiplex PCR. This sample yields approximately 76,000 clones, of which around 76% are seen a single time; under 4.5% belongs to the top ten. The sequencing used peripheral blood, collected from a patient treated with radiotherapy plus ipilimumab. These TCRs come from a human donor with non-small cell lung cancer who had a partial response to radiotherapy plus ipilimumab. Some clones in this sample may be carry-over from other donors' samples.

In this sample, this clone turned up once. CDR3 loop: CASSNRGHTEAFF. As DNA, the CDR3 is TGTGCCAGCAGTAACAGGGGGCATACTGAAGCTTTCTTT. The chain uses TRBV27 and TRBJ1-1; 9 bases line up with TRBD1. The V gene's germline CDR1 is MNHEY and CDR2 SMNVEV (reference sequence). The CDR3 loop spans 13 amino acids. After removal of 5 bases from V and 5 bases from J, the junction contained 3 bases not matched to a gene.

For this clone: A read error may account for a junction end that differs from germline. V and J are TRBV4-1 and TRBJ1-1, with 7 bases lining up with TRBD1. CDR1 and CDR2 from the germline V gene are MGHRA and YSYEKL. The CDR3 runs to 14 residues. CDR3 bases: TGTGCCAGCAGCCAAGCCCCGGGACAGCGGGTCGCTTTCTTT. This codes for CASSQAPGQRVAFF.

The V gene is TRBV9, the J gene TRBJ2-5; D gene unclear. The CDR3 sequence is 12 residues long. V shed 6 bases and J shed 7 bases, with 13 bases lying between them. The germline gives CDR1 SGDLS, CDR2 YYNGEE. The CDR3 is CASKLLSGTQYF. DNA of the CDR3: TGTGCCAGCAAGTTGCTCTCGGGGACCCAGTACTTC.

J is TRBJ1-1 and V is TRBV4-3; possible D gene TRBD1, 5 bases. V dropped 1 base and J dropped 11 bases, with 20 bases sitting between them. The CDR3 has 15 residues. Germline V gives CDR1 LGHNA, CDR2 YSLEER. CDR3 nucleotide sequence: TGCGCCAGCAGCCAAGGACGCCAGGGTTCTCAAAGGGCTTTCTTT. Amino acid sequence: CASSQGRQGSQRAFF.

This chain joins TRBV19 and TRBJ2-2; 13 bases agree with TRBD2. CDR3 length equals 14 residues. The trim removed 10 bases at V and 9 bases at J, leaving 8 bases unmatched. Per the germline V gene, CDR1 is LNHDA and CDR2 is SQIVND (reference sequence). CDR3 nucleotide sequence: TGTGCCACCTCTACTAGCGGGGGGGCCCGGGAGCTGTTTTTT. This codes for CATSTSGGARELFF.

The rearrangement joins TRBV28 to TRBJ2-7; 7 bases are shared with TRBD1. The CDR3 sequence is 14 residues long. Germline V CDR1 and CDR2: MDHEN, SYDVKM. After removal of 3 bases from V and 3 bases from J, the junction contained 5 bases not matched to a gene. The CDR3 sequence: CASSFLDRSYEQYF. In DNA form, the CDR3 reads TGTGCCAGCAGTTTTCTGGACAGGAGCTACGAGCAGTACTTC.

The chain couples TRBV7-2 to TRBJ2-3; 11 nucleotides align to TRBD2. V shed 1 base, J shed 8 bases, and the junction held 8 bases outside the gene matches. The CDR3 covers 16 residues. Germline V gives CDR1 SGHTA, CDR2 FQGNSA. The CDR3 loop is CASSLGLAGLQSTQYF. CDR3 DNA: TGTGCCAGCAGCTTAGGACTAGCGGGGTTACAGAGTACGCAGTATTTT.

V gene TRBV5-1 combines with J gene TRBJ2-1; 8 bases agree with TRBD1. This CDR3 has 15 amino acids. The V gene end was trimmed by 2 bases and the J gene end by 2 bases; junction bases not matched to a gene: 3. CDR1 SGHRS and CDR2 YFSETQ come from the germline V gene. The CDR3 here is CASSLQGVPYNEQFF. CDR3 sequence (DNA): TGCGCCAGCAGCTTACAGGGGGTCCCCTACAATGAGCAGTTCTTC. Filled out from reference TRBV5-1 and TRBJ2-1, the complete variable domain reads KAGVTQTPRYLIKTRGQQVTLSCSPISGHRSVSWYQQTPGQGLQFLFEYFSETQRNKGNFPGRFSGRQFSNSRSEMNVSTLELGDSALYLCASSLQGVPYNEQFFGPGTRLTVL.

The rearrangement links TRBV11-3 to TRBJ2-3, with D perhaps TRBD2 (6 bases). Trimming removed 2 bases at V and 6 bases at J, with 15 bases between. The V gene's germline CDR1 is SGHNT and CDR2 YENEEA. This CDR3 comprises 15 residues. The CDR3 region has the DNA TGTGCCAGCAGCTTAATGGGGGAGGCCGGGGATACGCAGTATTTT. Translating gives CASSLMGEAGDTQYF.

The gene calls are TRBV2 and TRBJ1-2; TRBD1 might be the D (6 bases). The CDR3 spans 14 residues. The V end lost 5 bases, the J end lost 4 bases, and 14 bases lay between the germline ends. In germline, CDR1 is SNHLY, CDR2 FYNNEI. The CDR3 protein is CASSTPRGGYGYTF. The CDR3 nucleotides read TGTGCCAGCAGTACCCCCAGGGGCGGCTATGGCTACACCTTC.

The genes are TRBV9 and TRBJ2-3; 10 nucleotides line up with TRBD2. The CDR3 contains 13 residues. The V gene end was trimmed by 6 bases and the J gene end by 3 bases; junction bases not matched to a gene: 1. Germline V CDR1 and CDR2: SGDLS, YYNGEE. The CDR3 DNA follows: TGTGCCAGCAAGACTAGCGGGACAGATACGCAGTATTTT. As protein: CASKTSGTDTQYF.

V usage is TRBV19 and J usage is TRBJ2-1, with 8 bases that match TRBD1. The J segment lost 2 bases and the V segment lost 8 bases, leaving 8 bases of the junction unmatched. The germline gives CDR1 LNHDA, CDR2 SQIVND (reference sequence). The CDR3 runs 15 residues. The CDR3 DNA follows: TGTGCCAGTCGGACAGGGCCGAGGACCTACAATGAGCAGTTCTTC. Translating it yields CASRTGPRTYNEQFF.

The rearrangement joins TRBV7-8 to TRBJ1-1; no clear D gene. CDR1 is SGHVS, CDR2 FQNEAQ, per germline. The CDR3 is 15 residues long. V shed 1 base and J shed 6 bases, with 15 bases lying between them. The chain's CDR3 is CASSLGVALLAEAFF. CDR3 sequence (DNA): TGTGCCAGCAGCTTAGGGGTAGCCCTCCTGGCTGAAGCTTTCTTT.

This clone turned up a few times. The chain recombines TRBV6-5 with TRBJ2-3; 8 bases map to TRBD2. Trimming took 7 bases from V and 2 from J; bases not matched to a gene: 8. This CDR3 has 15 amino acids. The V gene's germline CDR1 is MNHEY and CDR2 SVGAGI. CDR3 nucleotide sequence: TGTGCCAGCAAAAAAGCGGGAGTTCCCACAGATACGCAGTATTTT. It encodes CASKKAGVPTDTQYF.

The rearrangement links TRBV7-9 to TRBJ1-1; D may be TRBD1 (5 bases). Germline CDR1 is SEHNR and CDR2 is FQNEAQ (reference sequence). The CDR3 consists of 14 residues. With 1 base removed from V and 9 bases from J, the gap between germline ends came to 15 bases. The CDR3 here is CASSLVPAGTQAFF. CDR3 DNA: TGTGCCAGCAGCTTAGTCCCCGCTGGGACTCAAGCTTTCTTT.

The chain employs TRBV5-6 and TRBJ2-7; 12 bases align to TRBD1. J lost 10 bases, V lost 6 bases, and 5 bases had no gene match. Looked up from germline, CDR1 is SGHDT and CDR2 is YYEEEE. The CDR3 extends over 12 amino acids. The CDR3 region is CASNRDRGRQYF. In nucleotides, the CDR3 is TGTGCCAGCAACCGGGACAGGGGGCGACAGTACTTC.

This chain uses TRBV6-1 with TRBJ1-2; D gene uncertain. Between the trimmed V and J ends, which lost 4 bases and 1 base, there was a span of 13 bases. Germline V gene data show CDR1 as MNHNS and CDR2 as SASEGT. The CDR3 is made up of 15 amino acids. The chain's CDR3 is CASSGRLDVNYGYTF. The CDR3 nucleotides are TGTGCCAGCAGTGGGCGACTGGATGTTAACTATGGCTACACCTTC.

This clone is a singleton in its sample. The chain combines TRBV10-1 with TRBJ2-5, with 8 bases identical to TRBD2. J was trimmed by 4 bases and V by 8 bases; bases with no gene match: 15. The germline V gene encodes CDR1 WNHNN and CDR2 SYGVQD (reference sequence). This CDR3 contains 16 residues. The CDR3 sequence: CASLCPYGGAGETQYF. CDR3 in DNA: TGCGCCAGCCTCTGTCCGTACGGGGGGGCCGGAGAGACCCAGTACTTC.

A single count supports this clone. CDR3 nucleotide sequence: TGTGCCAGCAGCTTGGATGGGCTAGCGAACAATGAGCAGTTCTTC. Translation: CASSLDGLANNEQFF. The J gene is TRBJ2-1, the V gene TRBV5-4, with D possibly TRBD2 on 6 matching bases. Trimming shortened V by 0 bases and J by 5 bases, and 12 bases separated the two germline ends. The germline gives CDR1 SGHNT, CDR2 YYREEE (reference sequence). The CDR3 totals 15 residues.

This clone was seen a few times. This chain uses TRBV7-2 with TRBJ2-2; 10 bases fit TRBD2. V lost 5 bases and J lost 7; bases outside the gene matches: 4. Germline V CDR1 and CDR2: SGHTA, FQGNSA. The CDR3 length is 14 residues. CDR3 DNA sequence: TGTGCCAGCAGCCCCGGACTAGCGGTCGGGGAGCTGTTTTTT. It yields the protein CASSPGLAVGELFF.

V gene TRBV5-1 combines with J gene TRBJ2-5; maybe TRBD2 (5 bases). Germline CDR1 is SGHRS and CDR2 is YFSETQ. The CDR3 is 14 amino acids. V lost 0 bases, J lost 11 bases, and 17 bases lay in between. The CDR3 loop is CASSLDWYRTLQYF. The CDR3, as DNA: TGCGCCAGCAGCTTGGACTGGTATAGGACTCTACAGTACTTC.